The next 9 T cell receptor beta chains were all read from a single sample in a study of T cells in tuberculosis (dated by TCRdb to 2017 to 2018). Library generation was performed with the immunoSEQ multiplex PCR assay. In its TCRdb copy, this immuneACCESS table keeps in-frame sequences only and misses some clones. Where compared with another copy, unresolved V genes explain less than half of these, and the others have no known cause. The sample includes about 88,000 clones, with approximately 91% observed a single time. The biggest ten clones account for approximately 2% of the sample. PBMC were thawed, rested overnight, stained with GMM-loaded CD1B tetramer, a Live/Dead dye and anti-CD3, and then sorted on a FACS Aria II. CD1B tetramers were loaded with C32 glucose monomycolate purified from Rhodococcus equi. Material: CD1b-GMM tetramer-negative cells sorted from PBMCs. Reading the label with the study, this specimen's cell subset or site is: T cells not binding CD1B-GMM tetramer, sorted from same donor. These receptors were collected from an adult woman with latent tuberculosis.

The chain joins TRBV19 to TRBJ1-5; perhaps TRBD1 as D (5 bases). This CDR3 region has 14 residues. From germline, CDR1 is LNHDA and CDR2 SQIVND (reference sequence). The V gene lost 11 bases and the J gene lost 3 bases, with 17 bases spanning the gap. CDR3 coding DNA: TGTGCCGCTAATAGGGGAGGGTCCAATCAGCCCCAGCATTTT. Translated: CAANRGGSNQPQHF.

The V gene is TRBV6-1, the J gene TRBJ2-3; 10 bases are shared with TRBD2. V was clipped by 1 base and J by 3 bases; unmatched bases: 10. The CDR3 covers 18 residues. Germline CDR1 reads MNHNS; CDR2 reads SASEGT. In DNA form, the CDR3 reads TGTGCCAGCAGTGAAGTAGCGGGGGGCCCCTATACAACAGATACGCAGTATTTT. It is translated as CASSEVAGGPYTTDTQYF.

CDR3 sequence: CASSLLGDRLQETQYF. CDR3 nucleotide sequence: TGTGCCAGCAGTTTATTGGGGGACAGATTACAAGAGACCCAGTACTTC. The V call is TRBV27, the J call TRBJ2-5, with TRBD1 matching over 7 bases. This CDR3 has 16 amino acids. V lost 1 base and J lost 2; bases outside the gene matches: 7. The germline V gene has CDR1 MNHEY and CDR2 SMNVEV (reference sequence).

V and J are TRBV6-5 and TRBJ1-2; 7 positions match TRBD1. Germline V gene data show CDR1 as MNHEY and CDR2 as SVGAGI. This CDR3 is built from 14 residues. V lost 6 bases, J lost 2 bases, and 6 bases stayed unmatched. The CDR3 sequence is CASRRRQGNYGYTF. The CDR3 nucleotides are TGTGCCAGCAGACGACGACAGGGAAACTATGGCTACACCTTC.

The CDR3 nucleotides are TGTGCCAGCAGCTTGTCCCTGTCCCTACCCCCGTCGGCCAAAAACATTCAGTACTTC. Its protein product is CASSLSLSLPPSAKNIQYF. The V call is TRBV5-6, the J call TRBJ2-4; D unclear. CDR1 and CDR2 from the germline V gene are SGHDT and YYEEEE. V dropped 1 base and J dropped 1 base, with 21 bases sitting between them. This CDR3 comprises 19 residues. The complete variable domain, with remaining parts taken from reference TRBV5-6 and TRBJ2-4, reads DAGVTQSPTHLIKTRGQQVTLRCSPKSGHDTVSWYQQALGQGPQFIFQYYEEEERQRGNFPDRFSGHQFPNYSSELNVNALLLGDSALYLCASSLSLSLPPSAKNIQYFGAGTRLSVL.

This chain links TRBV7-3 with TRBJ2-5; 14 bases are shared with TRBD2. Germline assignment: CDR1 SGHTA and CDR2 FQGTGA. V dropped 5 bases and J dropped 5; count of bases not matched to a gene: 4. The length of the CDR3 is 15 residues. DNA for the CDR3: TGTGCCAGCAGCACGGGACTAGCGGGGGTGGAGACCCAGTACTTC. Translating it yields CASSTGLAGVETQYF.

V and J are TRBV5-1 and TRBJ1-1; TRBD1 matches 11 bases. This CDR3 is 16 amino acids long. Germline V CDR1 and CDR2: SGHRS, YFSETQ. Germline trimming cut 0 bases from V and 4 bases from J; bases unmatched to any gene: 5. The CDR3 DNA follows: TGCGCCAGCAGCTTGGACTACGGACAGGGGGCCACTGAAGCTTTCTTT. This codes for CASSLDYGQGATEAFF.

This rearrangement joins TRBV19 to TRBJ1-1; D not resolved. Trimming stripped 3 bases from V and 7 bases from J, with 9 bases between. There are 12 residues in the CDR3. Germline V gives CDR1 LNHDA, CDR2 SQIVND (reference sequence). The CDR3 reads CASSISRGEAFF. CDR3 DNA sequence: TGTGCCAGTAGTATTAGTCGAGGTGAAGCTTTCTTT.

This chain links TRBV7-8 with TRBJ1-1, with D possibly TRBD1 on 6 matching bases. V lost 6 bases and J lost 7, with 21 bases in between. Germline CDR1 SGHVS, CDR2 FQNEAQ. This CDR3 is 15 amino acids long. CDR3 sequence: CASRVVPGQEFEAFF. DNA of the CDR3: TGTGCCAGCAGGGTAGTCCCGGGACAAGAATTTGAAGCTTTCTTT.